These T cell receptor beta chains were read from a single sample in a study of cytomegalovirus exposure and HLA in healthy donors. Clones were read by immunoSEQ multiplex PCR, and TCRdb kept only the in-frame ones, dropping some. The sample shows fewer than 250,000 clones, less than 85% of them seen only once. Sequenced material: PBMCs. The receptors were gathered from a man younger than 35 in good health and CMV-seronegative. Each CDR3 is given with its conserved first and last residue. The D gene is left open where the match is weak. Where a row states a size, it is once, few, many or the class of an expanded clone; other rows omit it.

cdr3_nt: TGTGCCAGCAGTGAAGCCGGGACAGGGGGCGGGTTCGCCTACGAGCAGTACTTC; cdr3_aa: CASSEAGTGGGFAYEQYF; j_call: TRBJ2-7; d_call: TRBD1; v_call: TRBV2; clone_size: NA
cdr3_nt: TGTGCCAGCAGCGAGCGACTAGCGGGAGGCGTCTACGAGCAGTACTTC; cdr3_aa: CASSERLAGGVYEQYF; j_call: TRBJ2-7; d_call: TRBD2; v_call: TRBV7-2; clone_size: NA
cdr3_nt: TGTGCCAGTAGTATTCGGGGGAGACATCCCTACGAGCAGTACTTC; cdr3_aa: CASSIRGRHPYEQYF; j_call: TRBJ2-7; d_call: NA; v_call: TRBV19; clone_size: NA
cdr3_nt: TGCGCCAGCAGTCAATTGGCCCGTTACGAGCAGTACTTC; cdr3_aa: CASSQLARYEQYF; j_call: TRBJ2-7; d_call: NA; v_call: TRBV23-1; clone_size: NA
cdr3_nt: TGTGCCAGCAGCCCTACCGGGACAGCGAATTCACCCCTCCACTTT; cdr3_aa: CASSPTGTANSPLHF; j_call: TRBJ1-6; d_call: TRBD1; v_call: TRBV7-9; clone_size: NA
cdr3_nt: TGTGCCAGTACCCCAACAGGGGCTATTTCTGGAAACACCATATATTTT; cdr3_aa: CASTPTGAISGNTIYF; j_call: TRBJ1-3; d_call: TRBD1; v_call: TRBV19; clone_size: NA
cdr3_nt: TGTGCCAGCAGCGCCCCACGGGGGGGCACCACAGAGACCCAGTACTTC; cdr3_aa: CASSAPRGGTTETQYF; j_call: TRBJ2-5; d_call: TRBD2; v_call: TRBV9; clone_size: few
cdr3_nt: TGTGCCAGTAGTATAGGGGGGGACACTGAAGCTTTCTTT; cdr3_aa: CASSIGGDTEAFF; j_call: TRBJ1-1; d_call: NA; v_call: TRBV19; clone_size: NA
cdr3_nt: TGTGCCAGCAACCCGACTAGCGGGGACACCGAAGATACAGATACGCAGTATTTT; cdr3_aa: CASNPTSGDTEDTDTQYF; j_call: TRBJ2-3; d_call: TRBD2; v_call: TRBV2; clone_size: NA
cdr3_nt: TGTGCCAGTCAAGACACCACTCATACGCAGTATTTT; cdr3_aa: CASQDTTHTQYF; j_call: TRBJ2-3; d_call: NA; v_call: TRBV19; clone_size: NA
cdr3_nt: TGTGCCAGCAGCCCCGACAGCAATTCAGATACGCAGTATTTT; cdr3_aa: CASSPDSNSDTQYF; j_call: TRBJ2-3; d_call: NA; v_call: TRBV7-6; clone_size: NA
cdr3_nt: TGTGCCAGCAGACCAGCAGGCAATGAGCAGTTCTTC; cdr3_aa: CASRPAGNEQFF; j_call: TRBJ2-1; d_call: NA; v_call: TRBV28; clone_size: once
cdr3_nt: TGTGCCAGCAGTCCGGACAGTATAGTGTTCGCGAATGAGCAGTTCTTC; cdr3_aa: CASSPDSIVFANEQFF; j_call: TRBJ2-1; d_call: NA; v_call: TRBV28; clone_size: NA
cdr3_nt: TGTGCCAGCAGTTCCCTCCGGACAGGGGCCTACGAGCAGTACTTC; cdr3_aa: CASSSLRTGAYEQYF; j_call: TRBJ2-7; d_call: TRBD1; v_call: TRBV28; clone_size: NA
cdr3_nt: TGTGCCAGCAGGAGGGACATCAACTCTGGAAACACCATATATTTT; cdr3_aa: CASRRDINSGNTIYF; j_call: TRBJ1-3; d_call: NA; v_call: TRBV6-1; clone_size: NA
cdr3_nt: TGTGCCAGTAATAACAGGGGCGACCGACAAGAGACCCAGTACTTC; cdr3_aa: CASNNRGDRQETQYF; j_call: TRBJ2-5; d_call: TRBD1; v_call: TRBV19; clone_size: NA
cdr3_nt: TGTGCCAGCAGCCCACACCGACAGGTTGGGGAATACGAGCAGTACTTC; cdr3_aa: CASSPHRQVGEYEQYF; j_call: TRBJ2-7; d_call: NA; v_call: TRBV7-8; clone_size: NA
cdr3_nt: TGTGCCAGCAGCTTACCTCCCTGGACAGCAACTGAAGCTTTCTTT; cdr3_aa: CASSLPPWTATEAFF; j_call: TRBJ1-1; d_call: NA; v_call: TRBV7-8; clone_size: NA
cdr3_nt: TGTGCCAGCAGTGAAGAGGTGGGAGGGTACGAGCAGTACTTC; cdr3_aa: CASSEEVGGYEQYF; j_call: TRBJ2-7; d_call: TRBD2; v_call: TRBV6-1; clone_size: NA
cdr3_nt: TGTGCCAGCAGTCCGGACAGGGTATTATTGAATGAGCAGTTCTTC; cdr3_aa: CASSPDRVLLNEQFF; j_call: TRBJ2-1; d_call: TRBD1; v_call: TRBV11-2; clone_size: NA
cdr3_nt: TGTGCCATCAGTGAGAATCCAGCGGACCTCCAAGAGACCCAGTACTTC; cdr3_aa: CAISENPADLQETQYF; j_call: TRBJ2-5; d_call: NA; v_call: TRBV10-3; clone_size: NA
cdr3_nt: TGTGCCAGCAGTTACTCCGGGACTTCCTCGTCCTACGAGCAGTACTTC; cdr3_aa: CASSYSGTSSSYEQYF; j_call: TRBJ2-7; d_call: NA; v_call: TRBV6-5; clone_size: NA
cdr3_nt: TGTGCCACCACCGGGTACAGGGCCAACGTGGATGGCTACACCTTC; cdr3_aa: CATTGYRANVDGYTF; j_call: TRBJ1-2; d_call: NA; v_call: TRBV28; clone_size: NA
cdr3_nt: TGTGCCAGCTCCCCCCGAAAGACAGACGACTATGGCTACACCTTC; cdr3_aa: CASSPRKTDDYGYTF; j_call: TRBJ1-2; d_call: NA; v_call: TRBV18; clone_size: few
cdr3_nt: TGCGCCAGCAGTTTGGGAGGGGACACAGATACGCAGTATTTT; cdr3_aa: CASSLGGDTDTQYF; j_call: TRBJ2-3; d_call: TRBD2; v_call: TRBV10-2; clone_size: NA
cdr3_nt: TGTGCCACCAGCACCTTTAATCAGCGAACTAATGAAAAACTGTTTTTT; cdr3_aa: CATSTFNQRTNEKLFF; j_call: TRBJ1-4; d_call: NA; v_call: TRBV15; clone_size: NA
cdr3_nt: TGCGCCAGCAGCTTGGTTCCAGGGGGAAGTACCGAGCAGTACTTC; cdr3_aa: CASSLVPGGSTEQYF; j_call: TRBJ2-7; d_call: TRBD1; v_call: TRBV5-1; clone_size: NA
cdr3_nt: TGTGCCTGGAGCGTTGGGGCCTACGAGCAGTACTTC; cdr3_aa: CAWSVGAYEQYF; j_call: TRBJ2-7; d_call: NA; v_call: TRBV30; clone_size: NA
cdr3_nt: TGTGCCAGCAGTTACTCAAGCACAGCCTACGAGCAGTACTTC; cdr3_aa: CASSYSSTAYEQYF; j_call: TRBJ2-7; d_call: NA; v_call: TRBV6-5; clone_size: NA
cdr3_nt: TGTGCCTGGACCAGGGGTTGGGGGACAGCTAACACCGGGGAGCTGTTTTTT; cdr3_aa: CAWTRGWGTANTGELFF; j_call: TRBJ2-2; d_call: TRBD1; v_call: TRBV30; clone_size: NA
cdr3_nt: TGTGCCAGCAGCCCAGGGACTAGCCCGAGGGATAACATTCAGTACTTC; cdr3_aa: CASSPGTSPRDNIQYF; j_call: TRBJ2-4; d_call: TRBD2; v_call: TRBV13; clone_size: NA
cdr3_nt: TGTGCCAGCAGCTTTTTGGGCAGGACCTACGAGCAGTACTTC; cdr3_aa: CASSFLGRTYEQYF; j_call: TRBJ2-7; d_call: NA; v_call: TRBV11-1; clone_size: NA
cdr3_nt: TGCGCCAGCAGCCAAGAAACGGGAACCTACAATGAGCAGTTCTTC; cdr3_aa: CASSQETGTYNEQFF; j_call: TRBJ2-1; d_call: NA; v_call: TRBV4-1; clone_size: NA
cdr3_nt: TGTGCCAGCAGCTTGACTAGCGGGCCCTACGAGCAGTACTTC; cdr3_aa: CASSLTSGPYEQYF; j_call: TRBJ2-7; d_call: TRBD2; v_call: TRBV7-3; clone_size: NA
cdr3_nt: TGCGCCAGCAGCTACAGACTAGCGGGAGGGCAAGAGACCCAGTACTTC; cdr3_aa: CASSYRLAGGQETQYF; j_call: TRBJ2-5; d_call: TRBD2; v_call: TRBV5-1; clone_size: NA
cdr3_nt: TGTGCCAGCTCACCACGACTACTAGACTCTGGGGCCAACGTCCTGACTTTC; cdr3_aa: CASSPRLLDSGANVLTF; j_call: TRBJ2-6; d_call: NA; v_call: TRBV18; clone_size: NA
cdr3_nt: TGTGCCAGCAGTTACAATATCAGGGATGAAAAACTGTTTTTT; cdr3_aa: CASSYNIRDEKLFF; j_call: TRBJ1-4; d_call: NA; v_call: TRBV6-6; clone_size: NA